This entry describes one T cell receptor (beta chain). Its antigen is currently not known. Base qualities were left out, and no much larger clone turns up one base away. The cohort comprised 666 healthy bone marrow donors. Cohort members were all nominally healthy when sampled, although unrecorded immune exposures were likely present. The donor was CMV seronegative and was included in the group of a few hundred seronegative cohort members. A peripheral blood sample was provided by each donor, and peripheral blood mononuclear cells were used for TCR beta sequencing. The Qiagen DNeasy Blood Extraction Kit was used to extract genomic DNA from the blood cell samples. This record belongs to a study of cytomegalovirus exposure and HLA in healthy donors (dated by TCRdb to between 2016 and 2019). The study in broad terms: An earlier analysis of approximately 640 of the donors reported 250 to 350 Gb of sequence data and 120 million or so unique TCR beta sequences from about 200 million T cells. Donor age, sex, ethnicity and CMV serostatus were compiled alongside the repertoire data. Rather than drawing on any new phenotypic data, the later analysis identified candidate immune exposures from TCR beta sequences and the way those sequences occurred across donors. Using immunosequencing, the study profiled T cell repertoires from 550 to 750 subjects and related those repertoires to cytomegalovirus serostatus. The study combined high-throughput TCR immunosequencing, statistical association of individual TCRs with disease status, and machine learning to predict cytomegalovirus infection status. Typing coverage varied by locus: about 620-630 donors for A, B, C, DRB1 and DQB1; more than 500 for DQA1; about 600 for DPA1; roughly 470 for DPB1. Among the roughly 430 genotyped donors, around 79% belonged to the genetic ancestry cluster associated with self-reported Caucasian donors. Genome-wide SNP genotypes for about 65% of the roughly 670 donors were used in a later genetic analysis, which treated that subset as a discovery cohort. Roughly 5 DR-DQ haplotypes were handled as single units for association and clustering, since linkage in the cohort was strong. Every repertoire in the discovery cohort had been generated on one and the same sequencing platform. Among roughly 400 genotyped donors of the cohort, an average of approximately 230,000 unique TCR beta nucleotide sequences were sequenced per donor, around 20% of them non-productive. An earlier analysis of about 620 of the donors applied high-throughput TCR beta sequencing to assess whether each TCR beta V gene segment acted as functional or pseudogenic. About 280 gigabases of sequencing data and about 92 million unique TCR sequences made up an early release that covered approximately 650 HLA-typed donors. A separate validation cohort of about 110 different subjects was used in addition to the approximately 640-subject first cohort. HLA typing included class I and class II loci at four-digit resolution. In a later analysis, previously published TCR beta repertoires from 600 to 850 donors were re-analyzed and high-resolution HLA genotyping was added so that TCR occurrence patterns could be studied. The study aimed to test whether signatures of past pathogen exposure could be identified by cataloging public T cell receptors. On the study overall, not on this receptor specifically: According to the authors, the approach could potentially be generalized to other disease states and immunological phenotypes. When HLA alleles, especially DR and DQ, strongly co-occurred, TCR associations were difficult to assign to individual alleles. CMV serostatus was the only immune exposure information available for the cohort. A group of highly shared sequence variants was considered likely to be a technical artifact of the sequencing pipeline. In a later analysis, the rate of TCR association differed among HLA loci, with DRB1 alleles having the most associated TCRs and HLA-C alleles having the fewest. In an earlier analysis of fewer than 750 of the donors, most TCR beta V segments were observed in productive rearrangements about 87% or about 30% of the time, broadly matching IMGT annotations. Because counts were too low, roughly 17 rarely observed V segments, including chromosome 9 orphons, were left out of the earlier analysis of 500 to 650 of the donors. In a later analysis, most CMV-associated TCR beta chains were found to appear HLA-restricted, with HLA associations seemingly driven largely by CMV exposure. HLA typing was unavailable for some donors at each locus, so association tests used only the typed subset. A later analysis found that HLA-associated TCR beta chains were more clonally expanded and had lower generation probabilities than equally common non-associated chains. A later analysis reported that several top co-occurrence clusters appeared linked to parvovirus B19, influenza, CMV and Epstein-Barr virus. An association between a missense DCLRE1C variant and V-gene and J-gene trimming of TCR beta chains was found in a later genetic analysis and replicated in an independent cohort. Across donors, most TCR sequences were observed very rarely, whereas some public TCRs were present in many individuals. A further reported finding was that TCR beta sequences accurately predicted the HLA-A and HLA-B alleles for most subjects in the first cohort. At a false discovery rate of 0.05, a later analysis linked 16,000 or so TCR beta sequences to specific HLA alleles. This cohort had only TCR beta chains sequenced, and the lack of alpha or paired-chain data limited which features could be detected. In a later genetic analysis, fewer N-insertions in productive TCRs were reported among donors in an Asian-associated ancestry cluster than the roughly 640-donor mean. In vitro tests confirmed that a few of the cytomegalovirus-associated TCR beta chains recognize cytomegalovirus antigens. In both the original and validation cohorts, the classifier was reported to diagnose cytomegalovirus status with high specificity and sensitivity. Correlated functional status among segregating V segments might reflect linkage disequilibrium, but an unknown experimental factor could not be ruled out. Sequencing depth was assumed to be roughly uniform across donors in the presence/absence analyses, though that assumption may not hold. A total of fewer than 200 TCR beta chains were listed by the study as associated with cytomegalovirus.

Libraries were made using the immunoSEQ multiplex PCR assay. A mixture of 60 forward primers for TCR Vbeta segments and 13 reverse primers for TCR Jbeta segments was used in the multiplex PCR. The CDR3 region of rearranged TCR beta genes was amplified from genomic DNA with a multiplex PCR assay. The Illumina HiSeq System was used to sequence the amplified TCR beta libraries as 87-base-pair reads. As for how the authors treated the data: Across the roughly 670 repertoires, a later analysis counted approximately 83 million unique TCR beta chains, roughly 11 million of which were shared by at least two donors. Raw reads were error-corrected and collapsed into unique sequences with a nearest-neighbor algorithm that merged closely related sequences to remove PCR and sequencing errors. Alignment of CDR3 sequences to IMGT reference sequences was used to assign V, D and J gene segments. For a sequence to be retained, at least a six-nucleotide match to both a V gene segment and a J gene segment was required. Rearrangements were called productive when the CDR3 lacked stop codons and stayed in frame with V and J; all others were non-productive. CDR3 was defined by IMGT convention, running from the second conserved V-encoded cysteine to the conserved J-encoded phenylalanine. In an earlier analysis of roughly 610 of the donors, sequences lacking an unambiguous match to a single V gene segment were excluded. In an earlier analysis of 450 to 700 of the donors, V segments were called functional above 56.7% productive rearrangements and were called segregating when the between-donor standard deviation exceeded 5%. A statistical classification framework was built for diagnosing cytomegalovirus status from the catalog of TCR beta chain sequences. V and J gene assignment, in a later analysis, came from comparing TCR nucleotide sequences with IMGT/GENE-DB human TR gene sequences. In a later analysis, CDR3 sequences and most-parsimonious VDJ recombination scenarios were assigned using the TCRdist pipeline. In a later analysis, every TCR beta chain was defined by the combination of its CDR3 amino acid sequence and its V-gene family, and reads without a unique V-gene family were dropped. In a later analysis, fewer than 650 highly shared, low-generation-probability nucleotide sequences were removed to address suspected cross-contamination and a sequencing artifact. A later analysis calculated a clonal expansion index for each public chain from normalized within-repertoire ranks of inferred template counts. A later analysis computed generation probabilities with a VDJ recombination model fitted to out-of-frame rearrangements, and checked the results against IGoR. Hypergeometric tests were used in a later analysis to score TCR-TCR, TCR-HLA and TCR-CMV co-occurrence, with a repertoire-size bias correction applied to the TCR pairs. To estimate false discovery rates, a later analysis permuted the HLA or CMV assignments 20 times. A later analysis grouped co-occurring TCRs with DBSCAN, adding TCRdist sequence similarity when clustering within HLA-allele-positive subsets. Repertoires with fewer than 30,000 or more than 120,000 public chains, plus five repertoires with anomalous nucleotide sharing, were excluded from co-occurrence clustering. The immuneACCESS repertoire file appears here via TCRdb, limited to in-frame rearrangements. These files lack a portion of the clones; in checked studies, under half of the deficit traces to unresolved V genes, and the cause of the others is not known. That table gives V, J and clone size, and the DNA gave D and trimming. Here the sample has about 130,000 clones; 76% occur a single time. The top ten hold about 1.8% of the sample.

Sequencing was done on a sample of PBMCs. This receptor was identified in a man aged 50 or older in good health and CMV-seronegative.

The CDR3 has the sequence CASSDRGPPLHF. At the DNA level, the sequence is TGTGCCAGCAGCGACAGGGGGCCACCCCTCCACTTT. The rearranged segments are TRBV4-2 and TRBJ1-6; TRBD1 fits 10 bases in the junction. The germline V gene gives CDR1 as LGHNA and CDR2 as YNFKEQ. From the cysteine through the phenylalanine, the CDR3 covers 12 amino acids. Kept here is only the CDR3 DNA, which spans 36 bases and is read in frame from base 1. V and J are trimmed by 5 bases and 11 bases, and the gene matches miss 0 bases of the junction.